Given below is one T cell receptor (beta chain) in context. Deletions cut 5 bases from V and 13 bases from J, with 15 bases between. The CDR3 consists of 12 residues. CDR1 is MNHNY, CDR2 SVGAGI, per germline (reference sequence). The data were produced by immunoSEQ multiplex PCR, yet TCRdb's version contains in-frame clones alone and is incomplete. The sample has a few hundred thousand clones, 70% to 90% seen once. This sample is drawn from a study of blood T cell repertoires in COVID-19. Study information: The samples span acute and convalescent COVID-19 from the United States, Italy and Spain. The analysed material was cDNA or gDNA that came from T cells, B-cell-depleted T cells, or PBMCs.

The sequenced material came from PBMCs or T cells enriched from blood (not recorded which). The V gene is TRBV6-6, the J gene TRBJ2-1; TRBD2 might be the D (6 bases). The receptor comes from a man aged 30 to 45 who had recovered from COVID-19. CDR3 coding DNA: TGTGCCAGCAGTCCCGGCGGGCGGGGTCAGTTCTTC. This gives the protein CASSPGGRGQFF.